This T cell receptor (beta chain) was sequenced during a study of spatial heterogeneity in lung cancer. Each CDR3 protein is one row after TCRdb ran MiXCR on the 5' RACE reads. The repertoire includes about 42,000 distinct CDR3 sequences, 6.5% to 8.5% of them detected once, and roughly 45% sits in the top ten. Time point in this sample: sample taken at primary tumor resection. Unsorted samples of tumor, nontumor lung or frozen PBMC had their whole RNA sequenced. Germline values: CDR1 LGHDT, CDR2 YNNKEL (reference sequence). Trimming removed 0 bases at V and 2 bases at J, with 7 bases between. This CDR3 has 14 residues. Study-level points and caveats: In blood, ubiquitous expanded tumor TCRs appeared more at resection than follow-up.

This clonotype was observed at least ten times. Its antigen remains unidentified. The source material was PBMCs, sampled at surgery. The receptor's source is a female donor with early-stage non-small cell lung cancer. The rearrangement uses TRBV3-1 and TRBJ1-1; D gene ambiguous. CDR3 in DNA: TGTGCCAGCAGCCAAGAAGTCAGAAACACTGAAGCTTTCTTT. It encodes CASSQEVRNTEAFF.